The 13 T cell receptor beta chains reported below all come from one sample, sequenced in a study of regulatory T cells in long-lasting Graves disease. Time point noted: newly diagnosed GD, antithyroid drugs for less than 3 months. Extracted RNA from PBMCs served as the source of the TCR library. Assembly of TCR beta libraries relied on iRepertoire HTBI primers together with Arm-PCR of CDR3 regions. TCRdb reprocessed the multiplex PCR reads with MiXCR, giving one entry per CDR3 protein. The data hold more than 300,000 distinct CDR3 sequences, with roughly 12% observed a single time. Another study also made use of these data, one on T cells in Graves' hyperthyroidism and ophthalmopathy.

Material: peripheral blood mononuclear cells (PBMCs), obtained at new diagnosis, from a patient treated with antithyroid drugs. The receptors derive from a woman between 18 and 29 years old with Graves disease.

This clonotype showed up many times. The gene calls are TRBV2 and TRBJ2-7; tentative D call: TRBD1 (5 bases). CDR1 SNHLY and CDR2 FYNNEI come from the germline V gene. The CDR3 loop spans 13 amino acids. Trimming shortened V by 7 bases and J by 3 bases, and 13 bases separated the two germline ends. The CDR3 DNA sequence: TGTGCCAGCACAGGGCAACCATTCTACGAGCAGTACTTC. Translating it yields CASTGQPFYEQYF.

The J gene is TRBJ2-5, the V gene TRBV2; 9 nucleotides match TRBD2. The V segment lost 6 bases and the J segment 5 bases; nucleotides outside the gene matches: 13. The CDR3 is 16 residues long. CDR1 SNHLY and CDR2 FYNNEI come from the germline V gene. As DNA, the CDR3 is TGTGCCAGCAGCCAAGGCGGGGGGGCCTTTTTCGAGACCCAGTACTTC. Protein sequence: CASSQGGGAFFETQYF.

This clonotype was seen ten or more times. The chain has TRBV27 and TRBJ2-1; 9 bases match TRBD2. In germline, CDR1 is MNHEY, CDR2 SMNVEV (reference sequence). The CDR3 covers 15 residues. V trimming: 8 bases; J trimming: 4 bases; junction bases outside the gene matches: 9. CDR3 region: CASAIAGVVYNEQFF. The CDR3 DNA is TGTGCCAGCGCCATAGCGGGAGTGGTTTACAATGAGCAGTTCTTC.

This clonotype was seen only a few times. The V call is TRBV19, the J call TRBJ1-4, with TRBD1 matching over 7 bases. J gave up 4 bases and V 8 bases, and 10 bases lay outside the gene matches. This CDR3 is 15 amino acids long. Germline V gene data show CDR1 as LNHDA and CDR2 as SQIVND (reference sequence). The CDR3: CASSTGRGNNEKLFF. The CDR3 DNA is TGTGCCAGTTCGACAGGGCGCGGGAATAATGAAAAACTGTTTTTT.

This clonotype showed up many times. Here the CDR3 DNA reads TGCAGTGTTGAGGCAACGGGTGCAGAATCCAATGAGCAGTTCTTC. Translating it yields CSVEATGAESNEQFF. The rearrangement uses TRBV20-1 and TRBJ2-1, with D uncertain. There are 15 residues in the CDR3. V lost 7 bases to trimming and J lost 6 bases, with 22 bases between them. Germline assignment: CDR1 DFQATT and CDR2 SNEGSKA (reference sequence).

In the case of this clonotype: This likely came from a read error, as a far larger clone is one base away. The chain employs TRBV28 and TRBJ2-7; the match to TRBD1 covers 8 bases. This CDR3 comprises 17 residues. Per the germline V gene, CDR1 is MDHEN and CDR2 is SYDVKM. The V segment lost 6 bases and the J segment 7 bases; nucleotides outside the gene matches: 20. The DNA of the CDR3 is TGTGCCAGCAGCCTACGGACAGGGCAGTTGGGTTCCGATGAGCAGTACTTC. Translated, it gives CASSLRTGQLGSDEQYF.

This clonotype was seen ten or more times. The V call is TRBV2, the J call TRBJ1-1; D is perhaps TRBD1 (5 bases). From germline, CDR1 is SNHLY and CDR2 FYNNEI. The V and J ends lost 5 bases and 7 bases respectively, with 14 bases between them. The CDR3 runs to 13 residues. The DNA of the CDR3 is TGTGCCAGCAGTCTAAAGGGGTTAAGTGAAGCTTTCTTT. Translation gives CASSLKGLSEAFF.

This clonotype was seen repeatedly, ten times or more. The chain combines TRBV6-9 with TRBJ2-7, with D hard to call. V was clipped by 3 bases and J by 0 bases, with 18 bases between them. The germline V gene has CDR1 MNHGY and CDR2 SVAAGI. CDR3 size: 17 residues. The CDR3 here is CASSYFGLGEDSYEQYF. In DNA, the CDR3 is TGTGCCAGCAGTTACTTCGGGCTAGGTGAGGACTCCTACGAGCAGTACTTC.

The CDR3 loop is CSARGQEYYRPYEQYF. Here the CDR3 DNA reads TGCAGTGCTAGAGGACAGGAGTACTACCGACCCTACGAGCAGTACTTC. This rearrangement joins TRBV20-1 to TRBJ2-7; the D gene is possibly TRBD1 (6 bases). This CDR3 contains 16 residues. The germline gives CDR1 DFQATT, CDR2 SNEGSKA (reference sequence). The V and J ends lost 1 base and 2 bases respectively, with 18 bases between them.

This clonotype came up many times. This CDR3 reads CSVLWSGHEQYF. Written as DNA, the CDR3 is TGCAGCGTTCTTTGGAGTGGCCACGAGCAGTACTTC. This chain uses TRBV29-1 with TRBJ2-7, with D unresolved. The CDR3 totals 12 residues. Trimming took off 5 bases at V and 5 bases at J, with 13 bases between the two ends. CDR1 is SQVTM, CDR2 ANQGSEA, per germline.

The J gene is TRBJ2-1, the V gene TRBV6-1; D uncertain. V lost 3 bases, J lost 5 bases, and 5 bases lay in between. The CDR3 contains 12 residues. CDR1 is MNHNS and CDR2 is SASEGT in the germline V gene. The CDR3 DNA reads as TGTGCCAGCAGTGACCGAAACAATGAGCAGTTCTTC. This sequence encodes CASSDRNNEQFF.

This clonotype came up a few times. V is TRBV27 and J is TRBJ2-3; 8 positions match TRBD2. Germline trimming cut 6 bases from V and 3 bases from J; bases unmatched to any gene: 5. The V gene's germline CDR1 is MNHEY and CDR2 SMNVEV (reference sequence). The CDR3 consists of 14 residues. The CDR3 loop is CASRPGGGTDTQYF. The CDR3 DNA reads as TGTGCCAGCAGACCCGGGGGGGGAACAGATACGCAGTATTTT.

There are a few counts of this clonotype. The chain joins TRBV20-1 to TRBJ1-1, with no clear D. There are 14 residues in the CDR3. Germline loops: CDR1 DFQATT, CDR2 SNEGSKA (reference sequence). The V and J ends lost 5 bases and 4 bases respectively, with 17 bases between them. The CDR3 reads CSAPSRLGGTEAFF. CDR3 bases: TGCAGTGCTCCCTCTAGGCTAGGTGGCACTGAAGCTTTCTTT.